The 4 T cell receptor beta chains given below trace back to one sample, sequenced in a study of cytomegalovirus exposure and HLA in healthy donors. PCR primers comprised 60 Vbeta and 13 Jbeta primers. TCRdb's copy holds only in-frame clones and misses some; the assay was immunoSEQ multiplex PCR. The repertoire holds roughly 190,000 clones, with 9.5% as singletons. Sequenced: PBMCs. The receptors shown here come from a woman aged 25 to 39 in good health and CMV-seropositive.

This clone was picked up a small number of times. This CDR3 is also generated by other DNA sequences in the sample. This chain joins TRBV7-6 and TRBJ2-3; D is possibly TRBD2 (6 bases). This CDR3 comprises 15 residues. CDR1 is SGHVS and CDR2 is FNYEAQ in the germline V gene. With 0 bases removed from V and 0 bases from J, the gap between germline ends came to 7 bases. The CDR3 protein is CASSLAGGSTDTQYF. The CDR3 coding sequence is TGTGCCAGCAGCTTAGCGGGAGGTAGCACAGATACGCAGTATTTT.

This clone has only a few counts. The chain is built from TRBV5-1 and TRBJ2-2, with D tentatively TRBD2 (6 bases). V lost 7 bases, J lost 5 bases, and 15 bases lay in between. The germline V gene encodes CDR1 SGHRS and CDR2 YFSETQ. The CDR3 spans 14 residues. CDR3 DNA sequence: TGCGCCAGCCGCCGGGACTGGGGAACCGGGGAGCTGTTTTTT. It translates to CASRRDWGTGELFF.

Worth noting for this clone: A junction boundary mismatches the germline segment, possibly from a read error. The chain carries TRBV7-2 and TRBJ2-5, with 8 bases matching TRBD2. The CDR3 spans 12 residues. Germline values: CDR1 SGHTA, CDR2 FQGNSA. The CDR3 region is CASTVFGGGPDF. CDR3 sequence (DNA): TGTGCCAGCACGGTATTCGGGGGGGGGCCGGACTTC. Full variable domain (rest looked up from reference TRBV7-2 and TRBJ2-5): GAGVSQSPSNKVTEKGKDVELRCDPISGHTALYWYRQSLGQGLEFLIYFQGNSAPDKSGLPSDRFSAERTGGSVSTLTIQRTQQEDSAVYLCASTVFGGGPDFGPGTRLLVL.

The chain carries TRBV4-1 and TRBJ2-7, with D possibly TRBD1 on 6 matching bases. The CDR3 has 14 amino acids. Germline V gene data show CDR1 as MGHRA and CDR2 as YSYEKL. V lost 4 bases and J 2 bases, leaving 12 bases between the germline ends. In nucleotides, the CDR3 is TGCGCCAGCAGCCGGGACAAAGGCCCCTACGAGCAGTACTTC. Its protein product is CASSRDKGPYEQYF.